These T cell receptor beta chains were read from a single sample in a study of T cell responses to AZD1222 COVID-19 vaccine. Profiling relied on immunoSEQ multiplex PCR, and the TCRdb table lists in-frame clones only, not all of them. The table has approximately 140,000 clones, 80% to 90% seen once; the top ten hold 4.5% to 6.5%. The source was peripheral blood, collected on day 0 of AZD1222 vaccination. These receptors were obtained from an adult in good health. The CDR3 runs from the conserved cysteine through the conserved F or W. Each record gives: J gene, V gene, D gene, clone size, CDR3 protein, CDR3 DNA. The D gene is left open where the match is weak. The size entry is marked missing in some rows and otherwise reads once, few, many or a size class.

>TRBJ1-4|TRBV7-8|.|.
CASSPDGVNEKLFF
TGTGCCAGCAGCCCCGACGGGGTGAATGAAAAACTGTTTTTT
>TRBJ1-5|TRBV6-5|.|.
CASTQGPPNQPQHF
TGTGCCAGCACCCAGGGGCCCCCCAATCAGCCCCAGCATTTT
>TRBJ2-1|TRBV5-1|TRBD2|.
CASSNPGLAGAGNEQFF
TGCGCCAGCAGCAATCCGGGACTAGCGGGAGCAGGCAATGAGCAGTTCTTC
>TRBJ2-7|TRBV5-1|TRBD1|.
CASSLDRAYYEQYF
TGCGCCAGCAGCCTGGACAGGGCCTACTACGAGCAGTACTTC
>TRBJ2-2|TRBV27|TRBD1|once
CASSWSTGENTGELFF
TGTGCCAGCAGTTGGTCGACAGGGGAGAACACCGGGGAGCTGTTTTTT
>TRBJ2-1|TRBV5-8|.|.
CASSLYEYNEQFF
TGTGCCAGCAGCTTGTATGAGTACAATGAGCAGTTCTTC
>TRBJ1-1|TRBV14|.|.
CASSQDPAGVTEAFF
TGTGCCAGCAGCCAAGATCCGGCAGGGGTAACTGAAGCTTTCTTT
>TRBJ2-1|TRBV19|.|once
CASRGLLGGNEQFF
TGTGCCAGCCGTGGGCTCCTAGGTGGCAATGAGCAGTTCTTC
>TRBJ2-3|TRBV27|.|.
CASSLSGRTDTQYF
TGTGCCAGCAGTCTATCAGGACGCACAGATACGCAGTATTTT
>TRBJ1-1|TRBV27|.|.
CASSFRQMNTEAFF
TGTGCCAGCAGTTTTCGGCAGATGAACACTGAAGCTTTCTTT
>TRBJ1-5|TRBV6-1|.|.
CASSDPGSYSNQPQHF
TGTGCCAGCAGTGACCCCGGCAGCTATAGCAATCAGCCCCAGCATTTT
>TRBJ2-1|TRBV7-2|.|few
CASSLAAGGYNEQFF
TGTGCCAGCAGCTTAGCTGCCGGAGGCTACAATGAGCAGTTCTTC
>TRBJ1-1|TRBV19|.|.
CASTGTNGITEAFF
TGTGCCAGCACCGGGACGAATGGTATCACTGAAGCTTTCTTT
>TRBJ2-7|TRBV6-1|.|.
CASSEVGGPYEQYF
TGTGCCAGCAGTGAAGTTGGGGGCCCATACGAGCAGTACTTC
>TRBJ2-3|TRBV5-1|.|.
CASSLVSLDTDTQYF
TGCGCCAGCAGCTTGGTGTCTTTGGACACAGATACGCAGTATTTT
>TRBJ2-1|TRBV7-6|.|.
CASSLAGSSYNEQFF
TGTGCCAGCAGCTTGGCGGGTAGCTCCTACAATGAGCAGTTCTTC
>TRBJ2-7|TRBV6-2/TRBV6-3|TRBD2|.
CASSRLAGERYEQYF
TGTGCCAGCAGTCGACTAGCGGGAGAACGTTACGAGCAGTACTTC
>TRBJ1-2|TRBV6-2/TRBV6-3|TRBD1|.
CASSRTGGVNYGYTF
TGTGCCAGCAGCCGGACAGGGGGCGTCAACTATGGCTACACCTTC
>TRBJ2-3|TRBV18|.|.
CASSPGPNYRGTQYF
TGTGCCAGCTCACCAGGGCCTAACTATCGGGGTACGCAGTATTTT
>TRBJ2-7|TRBV10-3|TRBD1|once
CAISRQGRTHEQYF
TGTGCCATCAGTCGACAGGGAAGGACCCACGAGCAGTACTTC
>TRBJ1-6|TRBV30|.|.
CAWSGGSYNSPLHF
TGTGCCTGGAGTGGGGGCTCCTATAATTCACCCCTCCACTTT
>TRBJ2-5|TRBV28|TRBD2|.
CASSLGLAGVYPQYF
TGTGCCAGCAGTTTAGGGCTAGCGGGAGTCTATCCCCAGTACTTC
>TRBJ2-7|TRBV29-1|TRBD1|.
CSVDAGGLRYEQYF
TGCAGCGTTGACGCAGGGGGTCTTCGCTACGAGCAGTACTTC
>TRBJ2-2|TRBV6-2/TRBV6-3|.|.
CASSYSLARDTTNTGELFF
TGTGCCAGCAGTTACTCCCTCGCCCGGGACACCACGAACACCGGGGAGCTGTTTTTT
>TRBJ2-7|TRBV4-1|.|.
CASSQVRSRTGWEQYF
TGCGCCAGCAGCCAAGTACGCAGCCGAACGGGATGGGAGCAGTACTTC
>TRBJ2-3|TRBV19|TRBD2|once
CASSIGTSRSTDTQYF
TGTGCCAGTAGTATTGGGACTAGCAGAAGCACAGATACGCAGTATTTT
>TRBJ2-2|TRBV6-5|TRBD2|.
CASTKGLAGELFF
TGTGCCAGCACCAAAGGACTAGCTGGGGAGCTGTTTTTT
>TRBJ1-1|TRBV7-9|.|.
CASSFQLGTEAFF
TGTGCCAGCAGCTTTCAATTGGGGACTGAAGCTTTCTTT
>TRBJ2-7|TRBV19|.|once
CASSLNRGGEQYF
TGTGCCAGTAGTTTAAACAGGGGAGGGGAGCAGTACTTC
>TRBJ1-6|TRBV6-2/TRBV6-3|.|.
CASSYSEVKGAGWNSPLHF
TGTGCCAGCAGTTACTCGGAGGTAAAAGGGGCCGGATGGAATTCACCCCTCCACTTT
>TRBJ2-2|TRBV29-1|.|.
CSVISSGELFF
TGCAGCGTTATCAGTTCCGGGGAGCTGTTTTTT
>TRBJ2-5|TRBV9|TRBD1|.
CASSVGDRGQETQYF
TGTGCCAGCAGCGTAGGGGACAGGGGCCAAGAGACCCAGTACTTC
>TRBJ2-1|TRBV18|TRBD1|.
CASSADRASYNEQFF
TGTGCCAGCTCAGCGGACAGGGCATCCTACAATGAGCAGTTCTTC
>TRBJ1-3|TRBV10-3|.|.
CAISDMLASGNTIYF
TGTGCCATCAGTGATATGTTGGCCTCTGGAAACACCATATATTTT
>TRBJ2-7|TRBV27|.|.
CASSLLGAAGSSYEQYF
TGTGCCAGCAGTTTATTGGGGGCAGCGGGAAGCTCCTACGAGCAGTACTTC
>TRBJ2-3|TRBV30|.|.
CAWSVGRGSTDTQYF
TGTGCCTGGAGTGTTGGGCGCGGGAGCACAGATACGCAGTATTTT
>TRBJ2-7|TRBV27|TRBD1|.
CASSWGTAYEQYF
TGTGCCAGCAGTTGGGGGACAGCGTACGAGCAGTACTTC
>TRBJ2-3|TRBV5-1|.|once
CASSASRSTDTQYF
TGCGCCAGCAGCGCAAGTCGGAGCACAGATACGCAGTATTTT
>TRBJ2-1|TRBV28|TRBD1|.
CASSIDTGGNEQFF
TGTGCCAGCAGCATCGACACAGGGGGCAATGAGCAGTTCTTC
>TRBJ1-1|TRBV6-1|.|.
CASSEIGLGGWSTGAEAFF
TGTGCCAGCAGTGAAATCGGTCTGGGGGGATGGTCCACGGGGGCTGAAGCTTTCTTT
>TRBJ1-1|TRBV10-3|.|.
CAISKGGQATEAFF
TGTGCCATCAGTAAAGGGGGGCAGGCCACTGAAGCTTTCTTT
>TRBJ2-1|TRBV25-1|TRBD2|.
CASSHIRREGDNEQFF
TGTGCCAGCAGCCATATTAGGCGGGAGGGGGACAATGAGCAGTTCTTC
>TRBJ2-5|TRBV3-1/TRBV3-2|.|once
CASSPGPAGETQYF
TGTGCCAGCAGCCCAGGACCAGCAGGGGAGACCCAGTACTTC
>TRBJ2-3|TRBV5-4|.|.
CASSKGIRGSTDTQYF
TGTGCCAGCAGCAAAGGGATTAGGGGTAGCACAGATACGCAGTATTTT
>TRBJ1-1|TRBV7-3|TRBD1|.
CASSPGTAGSTEAFF
TGTGCCAGCAGCCCTGGGACAGCGGGGAGCACTGAAGCTTTCTTT
>TRBJ1-2|TRBV5-6|.|.
CASSLTAGVYGYTF
TGTGCCAGCAGCTTGACGGCGGGTGTATATGGCTACACCTTC
>TRBJ2-7|TRBV7-6|TRBD2|.
CASKLAGETYEQYF
TGTGCCAGCAAACTAGCGGGGGAAACCTACGAGCAGTACTTC
>TRBJ2-3|TRBV29-1|.|.
CSVEHSQTGFGTDTQYF
TGCAGCGTTGAACATTCCCAAACAGGGTTTGGCACAGATACGCAGTATTTT
>TRBJ1-6|TRBV11-3|TRBD1|.
CASSQGAGTLGNSPLHF
TGTGCCAGCAGCCAGGGGGCCGGGACCCTAGGGAATTCACCCCTCCACTTT
>TRBJ2-5|TRBV19|TRBD1|.
CASSIARGQEETQYF
TGTGCCAGTAGTATAGCCAGGGGGCAAGAAGAGACCCAGTACTTC
>TRBJ2-7|TRBV5-6|.|.
CASSFGSYEQYF
TGTGCCAGCAGCTTCGGGTCCTACGAGCAGTACTTC
>TRBJ1-1|TRBV24-1|TRBD1|once
CATTDRRNTEAFF
TGTGCCACCACGGACAGGCGGAACACTGAAGCTTTCTTT
>TRBJ1-2|TRBV25-1|.|few
CASSATEAYGYTF
TGTGCCAGCAGTGCGACAGAAGCTTATGGCTACACCTTC
>TRBJ2-4|TRBV7-8|.|.
CASSFDRRGVGNIQYF
TGTGCCAGCAGCTTTGACAGGCGCGGGGTAGGGAACATTCAGTACTTC
>TRBJ2-7|TRBV28|.|.
CASSFPSYEQYF
TGTGCCAGCAGTTTCCCGTCCTACGAGCAGTACTTC
>TRBJ2-5|TRBV5-1|.|.
CASSSGILQETQYF
TGCGCCAGCAGCTCGGGGATACTACAAGAGACCCAGTACTTC
>TRBJ1-6|TRBV7-3|TRBD1|.
CASSFQGANSPLHF
TGTGCCAGCAGCTTCCAGGGGGCTAATTCACCCCTCCACTTT
>TRBJ1-6|TRBV5-1|TRBD1|.
CASSSTGISPLHF
TGCGCCAGCAGCTCGACAGGGATCTCACCCCTCCACTTT